The entry below describes one TCR beta chain. Germline CDR1 and CDR2: SGHTA and FQGNSA. Germline trimming cut 3 bases from V and 5 bases from J; bases unmatched to any gene: 12. This CDR3 has 16 residues. The data belong to a study of blood T cell repertoires in COVID-19. Overall study: PBMCs, B-cell-depleted T cells, or T cells were the source of the cDNA or gDNA that made up the material.

Using immunoSEQ multiplex PCR, the repertoire was profiled, and TCRdb retains in-frame clones only, with some absent. The sample lists about 330,000 clones, more than 75% occurring once. The source of this sequence is a woman between 50 and 59 years old with active or convalescent COVID-19. The sample was peripheral blood. The chain is built from TRBV7-2 and TRBJ2-5; the match to TRBD2 covers 7 bases. CDR3 sequence: CASSLGFGRVAETQYF. CDR3 nucleotides: TGTGCCAGCAGCTTGGGTTTTGGGAGGGTCGCCGAGACCCAGTACTTC.